The sample holds many counts of the clone carrying this T cell receptor beta chain. The target antigen is unknown. J gave up 8 bases and V 2 bases, and 10 bases lay outside the gene matches. The CDR3 has 15 amino acids. CDR1 and CDR2 (germline): SGHDT, YYEEEE. Preparation of the TCRbeta library used unique molecular identifiers. TCRdb reprocessed the PCR reads via MiXCR and lists one record per CDR3 protein. The sample includes 330,000 or so distinct CDR3 sequences, around 10% of them seen just once. These data belong to a study of T-cell reconstitution after alpha-beta-depleted transplantation in children. Findings of the study overall: At day 60, the high TCRbeta diversity found in some patients originated from recipient T cells and thymic progenitors that had survived. Once a year had passed after transplant, T-cell counts and diversity came mostly from newly produced T cells. After transplant, at about two months, alpha-beta T cells were reportedly derived from several hundred expanded graft clones.

The sample was PBMCs, taken before TCRalphabeta/CD19-depleted stem cell transplant. The clonotype comes from a boy in the first two years of life with acute myeloid leukemia, due to receive a stem cell transplant. The chain employs TRBV5-6 and TRBJ2-1; 7 bases are a match to TRBD2. The CDR3 loop reads CASSFLTGGRHEQFF. The CDR3 DNA reads as TGTGCCAGCAGCTTCTTGACGGGGGGTAGACATGAGCAGTTCTTC.